Shown below are 10 T cell receptor beta chains from a single sample sequenced in a study of T cell changes during pregnancy in multiple sclerosis. Profiled with immunoSEQ multiplex PCR; TCRdb holds only in-frame clones, not every one. The sample lists under 95,000 clones; approximately 95% were seen once. The material sequenced was peripheral blood, taken in the second trimester of pregnancy. Receptors were obtained from a female donor in good health, enrolled as a control in a pregnancy study.

The genes are TRBV7-9 and TRBJ2-1, with D possibly TRBD1 on 5 matching bases. Germline-derived CDR1 and CDR2 are SEHNR and FQNEAQ (reference sequence). The germline V and J ends were trimmed by 1 base and 2 bases, with 9 bases remaining between them. The CDR3 totals 15 residues. CDR3: CASSLETAPYNEQFF. CDR3 sequence (DNA): TGTGCCAGCAGCTTAGAGACAGCACCCTACAATGAGCAGTTCTTC.

This chain's CDR3 is CASSSLPVSYEQYF. CDR3 bases: TGTGCCAGCAGTTCCCTCCCCGTATCCTACGAGCAGTACTTC. The chain links TRBV28 to TRBJ2-7; no clear D gene. In germline, CDR1 is MDHEN, CDR2 SYDVKM. V was cut by 4 bases and J by 1 base, with 11 bases left in between. This CDR3 has 14 amino acids.

V usage is TRBV9 and J usage is TRBJ2-7; 7 nucleotides line up with TRBD2. The germline V gene has CDR1 SGDLS and CDR2 YYNGEE. CDR3 length: 14 amino acids. V shed 3 bases, J shed 5 bases, and the junction held 8 bases outside the gene matches. CDR3 DNA sequence: TGTGCCAGCAGCGGGCCCCGACTAGCCGACGAGCAGTACTTC. Its translation: CASSGPRLADEQYF. Combining the CDR3 with reference TRBV9 and TRBJ2-7 gives the whole variable domain DSGVTQTPKHLITATGQRVTLRCSPRSGDLSVYWYQQSLDQGLQFLIQYYNGEERAKGNILERFSAQQFPDLHSELNLSSLELGDSALYFCASSGPRLADEQYFGPGTRLTVT.

The chain uses TRBV19 and TRBJ2-5; D possibly corresponds to TRBD1 (6 bases). Trimming shortened V by 5 bases and J by 3 bases, and 7 bases separated the two germline ends. The CDR3 length is 12 residues. The germline V gene has CDR1 LNHDA and CDR2 SQIVND (reference sequence). The CDR3 is CASSGQKETQYF. The CDR3 DNA follows: TGTGCCAGTAGTGGACAGAAAGAGACCCAGTACTTC.

The chain couples TRBV5-1 to TRBJ1-5, with 9 bases that match TRBD1. V was pared by 4 bases and J by 1 base, with 3 bases of the junction left unmatched. Germline V CDR1 and CDR2: SGHRS, YFSETQ. There are 15 residues in the CDR3. The CDR3 DNA reads TGCGCCAGCAGCGCGGGGACAGGGAGCAATCAGCCCCAGCATTTT. Translation: CASSAGTGSNQPQHF.

The chain has TRBV15 and TRBJ2-1; D unresolved. The CDR3 spans 15 residues. The V gene lost 1 base and the J gene lost 5 bases, with 12 bases spanning the gap. CDR1 LNHNV and CDR2 YYDKDF come from the germline V gene (reference sequence). CDR3: CATSRVLGTNNEQFF. CDR3 bases: TGTGCCACCAGCAGAGTTCTAGGTACCAACAATGAGCAGTTCTTC.

CDR3 residues: CASKGEGAGYEQYF. CDR3 nucleotides: TGTGCCAGCAAGGGAGAGGGGGCAGGCTACGAGCAGTACTTC. The chain is built from TRBV2 and TRBJ2-7; 7 positions agree with TRBD1. Germline V gene lookup returns CDR1 SNHLY and CDR2 FYNNEI. The V gene end was trimmed by 7 bases and the J gene end by 3 bases; junction bases not matched to a gene: 9. The length of the CDR3 is 14 residues.

J is TRBJ1-5 and V is TRBV4-1, with D possibly matching TRBD1 (6 bases). The ends were cut back, 0 bases at V and 6 bases at J, with 15 bases in the middle. CDR1 is MGHRA, CDR2 YSYEKL, per germline. This CDR3 has 16 residues. The CDR3 protein is CASSQELRQELQPQHF. In DNA form, the CDR3 reads TGCGCCAGCAGCCAAGAGCTTAGACAGGAGCTTCAGCCCCAGCATTTT.

The genes are TRBV2 and TRBJ2-3; TRBD2 matches 11 bases. CDR1 and CDR2 from the germline V gene are SNHLY and FYNNEI. Trimming at V came to 10 bases and at J to 5 bases, leaving 8 bases not matched to a gene. The CDR3 contains 14 residues. The CDR3 is CAIVAGGRVDTQYF. In DNA form, the CDR3 reads TGTGCCATCGTAGCGGGAGGGCGGGTAGATACGCAGTATTTT.

The chain employs TRBV7-8 and TRBJ2-3, with D possibly being TRBD2 (5 bases). The CDR3 is made up of 13 amino acids. V lost 5 bases to trimming and J lost 5 bases, with 11 bases between them. Germline V gene lookup returns CDR1 SGHVS and CDR2 FQNEAQ. DNA for the CDR3: TGTGCCAGCAGCCTGGACTGGCAAGATACGCAGTATTTT. Translating it yields CASSLDWQDTQYF.